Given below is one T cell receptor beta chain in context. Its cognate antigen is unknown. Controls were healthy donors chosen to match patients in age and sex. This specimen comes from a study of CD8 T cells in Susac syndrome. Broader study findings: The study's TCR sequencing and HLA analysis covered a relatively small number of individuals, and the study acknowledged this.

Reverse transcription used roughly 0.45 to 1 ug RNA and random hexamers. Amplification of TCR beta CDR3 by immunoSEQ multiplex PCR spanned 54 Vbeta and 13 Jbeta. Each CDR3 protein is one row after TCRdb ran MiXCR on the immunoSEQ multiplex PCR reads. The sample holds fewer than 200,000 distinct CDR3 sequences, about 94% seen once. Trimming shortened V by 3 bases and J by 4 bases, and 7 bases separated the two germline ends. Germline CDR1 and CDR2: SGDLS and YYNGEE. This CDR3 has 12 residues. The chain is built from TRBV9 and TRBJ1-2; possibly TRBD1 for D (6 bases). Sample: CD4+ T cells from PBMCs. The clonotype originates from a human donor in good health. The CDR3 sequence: CASSGTVYGYTF. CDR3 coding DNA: TGTGCCAGCAGCGGGACAGTCTATGGCTACACCTTC.